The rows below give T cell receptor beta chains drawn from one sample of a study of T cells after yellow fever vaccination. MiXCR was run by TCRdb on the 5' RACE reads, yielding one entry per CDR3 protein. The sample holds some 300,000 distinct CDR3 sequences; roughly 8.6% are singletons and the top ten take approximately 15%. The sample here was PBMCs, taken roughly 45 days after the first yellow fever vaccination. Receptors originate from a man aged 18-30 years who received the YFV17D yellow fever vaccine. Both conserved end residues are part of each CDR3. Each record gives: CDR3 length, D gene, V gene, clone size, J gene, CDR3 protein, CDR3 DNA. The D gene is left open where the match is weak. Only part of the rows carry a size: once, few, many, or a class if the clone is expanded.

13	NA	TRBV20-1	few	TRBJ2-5	CSASGPLGETQYF	TGCAGTGCCAGCGGACCTCTCGGAGAGACCCAGTACTTC
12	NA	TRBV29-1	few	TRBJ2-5	CSVGGLGETQYF	TGCAGCGTTGGGGGGCTGGGGGAGACCCAGTACTTC
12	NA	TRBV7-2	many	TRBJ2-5	CASSLGLETQYF	TGTGCCAGCAGCTTAGGCCTAGAGACCCAGTACTTC
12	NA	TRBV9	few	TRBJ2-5	CASSAGEAAQYF	TGTGCCAGCAGCGCAGGGGAGGCGGCCCAGTACTTC
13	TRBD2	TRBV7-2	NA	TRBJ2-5	CASSLVAGQTQYF	TGTGCCAGCAGCTTAGTAGCGGGGCAGACCCAGTACTTC
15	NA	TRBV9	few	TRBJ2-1	CASSVQLFSYNEQFF	TGTGCCAGCAGCGTCCAGCTGTTCTCCTACAATGAGCAGTTCTTC
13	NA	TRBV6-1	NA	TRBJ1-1	CASHRTPNTEAFF	TGTGCCAGTCACAGGACCCCGAACACTGAAGCTTTCTTT
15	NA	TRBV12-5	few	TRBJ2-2	CASGLGGLDTGELFF	TGTGCTAGTGGCCTAGGGGGGCTGGACACCGGGGAGCTGTTTTTT
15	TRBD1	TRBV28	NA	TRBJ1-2	CASSLDPGQGYGYTF	TGTGCCAGCAGTTTAGACCCGGGACAGGGGTATGGCTACACCTTC
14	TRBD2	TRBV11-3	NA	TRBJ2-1	CASSLEGGNNEQFF	TGTGCCAGCAGCTTAGAGGGGGGGAACAATGAGCAGTTCTTC
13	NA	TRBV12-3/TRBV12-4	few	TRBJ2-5	CASSLRLEETQYF	TGTGCCAGCAGTCTTAGGCTGGAAGAGACCCAGTACTTC
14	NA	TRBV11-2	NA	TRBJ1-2	CASSLIPGQPGYTF	TGTGCCAGCAGCTTAATCCCCGGACAACCTGGCTACACCTTC
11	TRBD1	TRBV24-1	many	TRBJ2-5	CATSRGETQYF	TGTGCCACCTCCAGGGGGGAGACCCAGTACTTC
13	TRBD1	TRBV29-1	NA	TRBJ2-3	CSVAGTGEDTQYF	TGCAGCGTTGCCGGGACAGGGGAAGATACGCAGTATTTT
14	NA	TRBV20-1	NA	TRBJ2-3	CSARGPPSTDTQYF	TGCAGTGCTAGGGGGCCCCCCTCCACAGATACGCAGTATTTT